A selection of T cell receptor beta chains follows, all from one sample in a study of T cell responses to AZD1222 COVID-19 vaccine. Generated by immunoSEQ multiplex PCR, the TCRdb table keeps only in-frame clones and is missing some. The sample lists about 190,000 clones, around 92% seen once, with roughly 8.4% in the top ten. Sequences were derived from peripheral blood, sampled on day 0 of AZD1222 vaccination. The receptors shown here come from an adult in good health. CDR3s leave out the opening cysteine and the closing phenylalanine or tryptophan. The order of the fields is CDR3 protein, D gene, V gene, J gene. The D gene is left open where the match is weak.

ASSPLRTANTEAF,.,TRBV9,TRBJ1-1
ASSGSGNIRRLEAF,.,TRBV19,TRBJ1-1
ASSDSGAGGYNEQF,TRBD2,TRBV6-4,TRBJ2-1
ASSFRAMNTEAF,.,TRBV7-9,TRBJ1-1
ASDRAVGDLYGYT,.,TRBV6-5,TRBJ1-2
ASTPPGTGGEAF,.,TRBV6-2/TRBV6-3,TRBJ1-1
ASSFGGRSGNQETQY,.,TRBV5-4,TRBJ2-5
ASSKHNRDRGGDT,TRBD1,TRBV2,TRBJ1-2
ASSLPGPGNEQF,.,TRBV28,TRBJ2-1
ASSPLGGLTNEKLF,.,TRBV7-9,TRBJ1-4
ASSGPSLTEAF,.,TRBV27,TRBJ1-1
ASSRQLSTDTQY,.,TRBV5-5,TRBJ2-3
ASSTRRGLAVGNEQF,TRBD2,TRBV7-2,TRBJ2-1
ATSPSGGTGELF,TRBD2,TRBV24-1,TRBJ2-2
ASAPTGQGLEKLF,.,TRBV14,TRBJ1-4
ASSLVGVFDEQF,.,TRBV5-4,TRBJ2-1
ASSSQPGGSYNEQF,.,TRBV28,TRBJ2-1
ASSAKPADTQY,.,TRBV6-4,TRBJ2-3
ASSYSWERDYGYT,.,TRBV6-5,TRBJ1-2
AISQLEAF,.,TRBV2,TRBJ1-1
ASSLGRDSGSTDTQY,.,TRBV7-8,TRBJ2-3
ASSEGTELSYGYT,.,TRBV10-1,TRBJ1-2
ASSLDAGSGANVLT,.,TRBV5-1,TRBJ2-6